These T cell receptor beta chains were read from a single sample in a study of beta chain features in type 1 diabetes. Generated by immunoSEQ multiplex PCR, the TCRdb table keeps only in-frame clones and is missing some. The sample carries over 300,000 clones, 6.5% to 10% recorded once. The sample was central memory CD4+ T cells from blood. These receptors originate from a woman younger than 30 in good health. The CDR3 runs from the conserved cysteine through the conserved F or W. Each record gives: D gene, clone size, J gene, V gene, CDR3 DNA, CDR3 protein. D genes are given only for firm matches. Clone size appears in some rows only: once, few, many, or a class for an expanded clone.

- | few | TRBJ2-3 | TRBV6-1 | TGTGCCAGCAAAACTAGCAATGGGGCAGATACGCAGTATTTT | CASKTSNGADTQYF
- | few | TRBJ2-1 | TRBV29-1 | TGCAGCGTTCGTTGGAGGGAATCCTACAATGAGCAGTTCTTC | CSVRWRESYNEQFF
- | few | TRBJ2-2 | TRBV6-5 | TGTGCCAGCGAGGGCAACACCGGGGAGCTGTTTTTT | CASEGNTGELFF
- | few | TRBJ2-7 | TRBV11-2 | TGTGCCAGCAGCTTAGTGCGGATCTACGAGCAGTACTTC | CASSLVRIYEQYF
TRBD2 | - | TRBJ2-7 | TRBV10-3 | TGTGCCATCAGGGCGGGAGGACTGTCCTACGAGCAGTACTTC | CAIRAGGLSYEQYF
- | - | TRBJ2-2 | TRBV23-1 | TGCGCCAGCAGTCAATCTGTCACCGGGGAGCTGTTTTTT | CASSQSVTGELFF
TRBD2 | - | TRBJ2-1 | TRBV28 | TGTGCCAGCAGTTTTGCGGGAGACCACAATGAGCAGTTCTTC | CASSFAGDHNEQFF
- | many | TRBJ2-1 | TRBV5-4 | TGTGCCAGCAGCTTGTTGGAGGATGAGCAGTTCTTC | CASSLLEDEQFF
TRBD1 | few | TRBJ2-3 | TRBV28 | TGTGCCAGCACGCCCGGGACAGGGGCGAGGACGCAGTATTTT | CASTPGTGARTQYF
- | - | TRBJ2-6 | TRBV7-2 | TGTGCCAGCAGCAAAAAAGAGGGGTTCCAGAACTCTGGGGCCAACGTCCTGACTTTC | CASSKKEGFQNSGANVLTF
TRBD1 | - | TRBJ1-5 | TRBV7-2 | TGTGCCAGCAGCTTAACAGGGGGCCTAAATCAGCCCCAGCATTTT | CASSLTGGLNQPQHF
- | - | TRBJ1-1 | TRBV2 | TGTGCCAGCAGTAGTTCGGGAAGTTGGAACACTGAAGCTTTCTTT | CASSSSGSWNTEAFF
TRBD1 | few | TRBJ1-2 | TRBV5-1 | TGCGCCAGCAGCTTCAACAGGGGAGCTAACTATGGCTACACCTTC | CASSFNRGANYGYTF
TRBD2 | few | TRBJ2-5 | TRBV28 | TGTGCCAGCAGGTTAATCAGCGGGAGGGCCGCAGAGACCCAGTACTTC | CASRLISGRAAETQYF
- | - | TRBJ2-7 | TRBV28 | TGTGCCAGCAGCCAGGGGTCATACGAGCAGTACTTC | CASSQGSYEQYF
- | few | TRBJ2-7 | TRBV20-1 | TGCAGTGCTAAGGTCGGCTACGAGCAGTACTTC | CSAKVGYEQYF
- | many | TRBJ2-1 | TRBV9 | TGTGCCAGCAGCGTAGGTCAGGGGACCTACAATGAGCAGTTCTTC | CASSVGQGTYNEQFF
TRBD1 | few | TRBJ1-5 | TRBV5-1 | TGCGCCAGCAGCCTCGGGACAGTGAGTAGCAATCAGCCCCAGCATTTT | CASSLGTVSSNQPQHF
- | - | TRBJ2-3 | TRBV19 | TGTGCCAGTAGGCCGGGACTCGACACAGATACGCAGTATTTT | CASRPGLDTDTQYF
TRBD2 | - | TRBJ2-1 | TRBV6-5 | TGTGCCAGCCACGCGGGAGGGAGCTACAATGAGCAGTTCTTC | CASHAGGSYNEQFF
TRBD1 | - | TRBJ1-2 | TRBV7-3 | TGTGCCAGCAGCTTCGGGACAGGGGCAAGTGGCTACACCTTC | CASSFGTGASGYTF
- | few | TRBJ2-3 | TRBV7-2 | TGTGCCAGCAGCTTTTCCAGGGGAGATACGCAGTATTTT | CASSFSRGDTQYF
- | - | TRBJ2-1 | TRBV4-2 | TGTGCCAGCAGCCAAGAAGGCTCTAACAATGAGCAGTTCTTC | CASSQEGSNNEQFF
- | few | TRBJ2-1 | TRBV28 | TGTGCCAGCAGTTTCGGCCAGGGTTTAATCCGTGAGCAGTTCTTC | CASSFGQGLIREQFF
TRBD2 | few | TRBJ2-1 | TRBV7-2 | TGTGCCAGCAGCTTAGCCCTAGGGCGTCCTCGCGCCAGACTAGCAACCCACAATGAGCAGTTCTTC | CASSLALGRPRARLATHNEQFF
TRBD1 | few | TRBJ2-7 | TRBV10-3 | TGTGCCATCAGTGAGTCTAGGGGGCCTGGGGACGAGCAGTACTTC | CAISESRGPGDEQYF
TRBD2 | few | TRBJ2-1 | TRBV5-1 | TGCGCCAGCAGCAGGACTAGCGATTACAATGAGCAGTTCTTC | CASSRTSDYNEQFF
- | once | TRBJ1-2 | TRBV27 | TGTGCCAGCAGGCGCCGCGGGGGGGCGATTGATGGCTACACCTTC | CASRRRGGAIDGYTF
- | many | TRBJ2-1 | TRBV7-2 | TGTGCCAGCAGCTTCGGACCCAACCGGGAGCAGTTCTTC | CASSFGPNREQFF
TRBD2 | - | TRBJ2-5 | TRBV6-1 | TGTGCCAGCAGTGCTCTAGCGGGATTTGTGGAGACCCAGTACTTC | CASSALAGFVETQYF
TRBD2 | many | TRBJ2-3 | TRBV7-2 | TGTGCCAGCAGCCGACTAGCGGGAGGAGAGGCAGATACGCAGTATTTT | CASSRLAGGEADTQYF
- | few | TRBJ1-5 | TRBV28 | TGTGCCAGCAGTCCTAGGTCTGGCCCCCAGCATTTT | CASSPRSGPQHF
- | few | TRBJ2-3 | TRBV7-2 | TGTGCCAGCAGCTTAGATCTGTCCATGTACAGAAGCACAGATACGCAGTATTTT | CASSLDLSMYRSTDTQYF
TRBD2 | many | TRBJ2-7 | TRBV7-2 | TGTGCCAGCAGCCCGCCGGCGACTAGCACTTCCTACGAGCAGTACTTC | CASSPPATSTSYEQYF
TRBD1 | - | TRBJ2-3 | TRBV7-9 | TGTGCCAGCAGCTGGGGACAGGGTGCAGATACGCAGTATTTT | CASSWGQGADTQYF
- | few | TRBJ2-7 | TRBV29-1 | TGCAGCGTACTCACAGGGAACCTTCTCTCCTACGAGCAGTACTTC | CSVLTGNLLSYEQYF
- | few | TRBJ1-1 | TRBV4-2 | TGTGCCAGCAGCCAAGACTTTGGTTTCGGGACTGAAGCTTTCTTT | CASSQDFGFGTEAFF
- | few | TRBJ2-1 | TRBV10-3 | TGTGCCAGCAGTTACTCGCACAGAAACAATGAGCAGTTCTTC | CASSYSHRNNEQFF
- | few | TRBJ2-2 | TRBV25-1 | TGTGCCAGCAGTGGAGCGAACACCGGGGAGCTGTTTTTT | CASSGANTGELFF
TRBD1 | few | TRBJ2-7 | TRBV10-3 | TGTGCCATATCCCCGGGACAGGGGTACGAGCAGTACTTC | CAISPGQGYEQYF
- | - | TRBJ2-1 | TRBV27 | TGTGCCAGCAGTCGCCTGAGCTCCTACAATGAGCAGTTCTTC | CASSRLSSYNEQFF
TRBD1 | - | TRBJ2-3 | TRBV7-2 | TGTGCCAGCAGCAACAGGGGTGGAGCAGATACGCAGTATTTT | CASSNRGGADTQYF
- | few | TRBJ2-2 | TRBV15 | TGTGCCACCAGCAGAGATTATTCCGTCGGGGAGCTGTTTTTT | CATSRDYSVGELFF
TRBD2 | few | TRBJ2-3 | TRBV2 | TGTGCCAGCCGGGGGAGGGGTGTCGCGGATACGCAGTATTTT | CASRGRGVADTQYF
TRBD1 | few | TRBJ2-7 | TRBV18 | TGTGCCAGCTCAAGGGGACAGAGCTCCTACGAGCAGTACTTC | CASSRGQSSYEQYF
- | few | TRBJ2-1 | TRBV10-3 | TGTGCCATCAGTGAGCACGACAATGAGCAGTTCTTC | CAISEHDNEQFF
- | few | TRBJ2-2 | TRBV6-6 | TGTGCCAGCACGGAAAAAGGGGTTAACACCGGGGAGCTGTTTTTT | CASTEKGVNTGELFF